Below are 14 T cell receptor beta chains sequenced from a single sample in a study of cytomegalovirus exposure and HLA in healthy donors. PCR employed 60 Vbeta and 13 Jbeta primers. Produced via immunoSEQ multiplex PCR; TCRdb's table is partial and in-frame only. The table records approximately 100,000 clones, around 70% of them present only once. The sequenced material came from PBMCs. These receptors originate from a man aged 40-49 years in good health and CMV-seropositive.

This chain joins TRBV5-1 and TRBJ1-3, with 9 bases identical to TRBD1. J gave up 6 bases and V 3 bases, and 10 bases lay outside the gene matches. The CDR3 is 16 residues long. Germline lookup yields CDR1 SGHRS and CDR2 YFSETQ. The CDR3 DNA reads TGCGCCAGCAGCTCCGATTCCAAACAGGGGGCAAACACCATATATTTT. Translating it yields CASSSDSKQGANTIYF.

The gene calls are TRBV29-1 and TRBJ2-1; the match to TRBD2 covers 7 bases. Germline V gene sequence: CDR1 SQVTM, CDR2 ANQGSEA. Germline trimming cut 3 bases from V and 4 bases from J; bases unmatched to any gene: 18. This CDR3 is 18 amino acids long. CDR3 in amino acids: CSVDGAILASWEYNEQFF. CDR3 DNA sequence: TGCAGCGTTGATGGGGCCATACTAGCGAGTTGGGAGTACAATGAGCAGTTCTTC.

This chain links TRBV27 with TRBJ2-2; 9 bases are shared with TRBD2. V lost 3 bases and J lost 1; bases outside the gene matches: 3. The germline CDR1 and CDR2 sequences are MNHEY and SMNVEV (reference sequence). The CDR3 sequence is 16 residues long. The CDR3 DNA follows: TGTGCCAGCAGTTTTTCTAGCGGGGAGAACACCGGGGAGCTGTTTTTT. This codes for CASSFSSGENTGELFF.

This clone was picked up one time. In DNA, the CDR3 is TGTGCCAGCAGTTCCGCTCTATTCGGTGAGCAGTTCTTC. This gives the protein CASSSALFGEQFF. This sequence joins TRBV6-5 and TRBJ2-1; D call uncertain. This CDR3 is 13 amino acids long. Per the germline V gene, CDR1 is MNHEY and CDR2 is SVGAGI. Trimming removed 4 bases from V and 9 bases from J, with 13 bases in between.

The chain has TRBV2 and TRBJ1-5; D ambiguous. Trimming removed 7 bases from V and 0 bases from J, with 7 bases in between. The CDR3 extends over 13 amino acids. Germline CDR1 and CDR2: SNHLY and FYNNEI. Here the CDR3 reads CASTSYSNQPQHF. The CDR3 bases are TGTGCCAGCACAAGCTATAGCAATCAGCCCCAGCATTTT.

The V and J genes are TRBV25-1 and TRBJ1-5, with TRBD1 matching 8 bases. Germline loops: CDR1 MGHDK, CDR2 SYGVNS. This CDR3 has 15 amino acids. The ends lost 3 bases at V and 2 bases at J; junction bases unmatched: 3. The CDR3 bases are TGTGCCAGCAGTGATAAGGACAGGGGCAATCAGCCCCAGCATTTT. Protein sequence: CASSDKDRGNQPQHF.

This clone was picked up a small number of times. The genes are TRBV15 and TRBJ1-5; D not certain. Trimming took off 5 bases at V and 5 bases at J, with 7 bases between the two ends. The CDR3 spans 12 residues. CDR1 and CDR2 (germline): LNHNV, YYDKDF (reference sequence). This chain's CDR3 is CATSGIDQPQHF. CDR3 in DNA: TGTGCCACCAGCGGTATAGATCAGCCCCAGCATTTT.

This clone was found a few times. The rearrangement joins TRBV27 to TRBJ1-2, with a possible D match to TRBD1 (5 bases). This CDR3 has 14 residues. The germline gives CDR1 MNHEY, CDR2 SMNVEV (reference sequence). The V and J ends lost 6 bases and 0 bases respectively, with 11 bases between them. The CDR3 bases are TGTGCCAGCAGGCCAGACAGTTCTAACTATGGCTACACCTTC. It is translated as CASRPDSSNYGYTF.

This clone came up a few times. The chain couples TRBV5-1 to TRBJ2-3; 9 positions agree with TRBD2. Germline CDR1 is SGHRS and CDR2 is YFSETQ. The CDR3 spans 17 residues. J gave up 5 bases and V 6 bases, and 16 bases lay outside the gene matches. The CDR3 bases are TGCGCCAGCACTCAGGGGTATAGCGGGAGTTCGGAAGATACGCAGTATTTT. It translates to CASTQGYSGSSEDTQYF.

This chain uses TRBV19 with TRBJ2-1, with 9 bases aligning to TRBD1. V lost 5 bases to trimming and J lost 9 bases; unmatched junction nucleotides: 14. There are 16 residues in the CDR3. Germline V gene sequence: CDR1 LNHDA, CDR2 SQIVND (reference sequence). CDR3 DNA sequence: TGTGCCAGTAGTCCCCGTCCGGGACAGGGCTTAGCTGAGCAGTTCTTC. The encoded protein is CASSPRPGQGLAEQFF.

The chain employs TRBV10-3 and TRBJ2-1; TRBD2 is a possible D gene (5 bases). Germline values: CDR1 ENHRY, CDR2 SYGVKD. V was shortened by 4 bases and J by 4 bases, with 14 bases between the two germline ends. This CDR3 has 15 residues. The CDR3 reads CAISGGSGEYNEQFF. In DNA form, the CDR3 reads TGTGCCATCAGTGGTGGGAGTGGTGAATACAATGAGCAGTTCTTC.

The rearrangement joins TRBV5-4 to TRBJ2-2, with 13 bases lining up with TRBD2. V gave up 4 bases and J gave up 2 bases; unmatched junction bases: 8. Per the germline V gene, CDR1 is SGHNT and CDR2 is YYREEE (reference sequence). The CDR3 spans 18 residues. CDR3 nucleotides: TGTGCCAGCAGCCCGGGACTAGCGGGACTTATTAACACCGGGGAGCTGTTTTTT. Its protein product is CASSPGLAGLINTGELFF.

This clone has only one observation. The chain carries TRBV19 and TRBJ2-5; D call uncertain. The germline CDR1 and CDR2 sequences are LNHDA and SQIVND (reference sequence). The CDR3 covers 13 residues. Deletions cut 6 bases from V and 0 bases from J, with 8 bases between. Written as DNA, the CDR3 is TGTGCCAGTAGCCCTCAGTACCAAGAGACCCAGTACTTC. Amino acids: CASSPQYQETQYF.

The chain uses TRBV4-2 and TRBJ2-7; 7 nucleotides line up with TRBD2. There are 15 residues in the CDR3. Trimming took 0 bases from V and 2 from J; bases not matched to a gene: 4. CDR1 LGHNA and CDR2 YNFKEQ come from the germline V gene. The CDR3 bases are TGTGCCAGCAGCCAAGAGGGGACTATTACCTACGAGCAGTACTTC. This sequence encodes CASSQEGTITYEQYF.